The sequence of this T cell receptor beta chain was determined in a study of cytotoxic CD8 clonotypes in ibrutinib-treated CLL. Study outcomes and limitations: Clonality rose at ibrutinib response, held steady in sustained remission, and fell toward baseline at progression. Among the clonotypes, public ones were uncommon and contracted or held stable on treatment.

V was trimmed by 6 bases and J by 6 bases, leaving 17 bases between them. Germline loops: CDR1 SGHRS, CDR2 YFSETQ. This CDR3 contains 14 residues. In regard to this clone: Its specificity is not known.

Depths of 1 in 200,000 to 1 in 1 million T cells were the sequencing target. Libraries were prepared by immunoSEQ multiplex PCR; TCRdb keeps only in-frame clonotypes and omits some of them. This sample has 150,000 to 200,000 clones, with more than 80% found just once. This specimen consisted of PBMCs, obtained after 24 months of ibrutinib treatment. The chain has TRBV5-1 and TRBJ2-3; weak D call: TRBD2 (6 bases). The sequence was obtained from a human donor with chronic lymphocytic leukemia. DNA for the CDR3: TGCGCCAGCACCCTGCAGACTAGTGCGGATACGCAGTATTTT. It is translated as CASTLQTSADTQYF.